The 26 T cell receptor beta chains given below trace back to one sample, sequenced in a study of T cell changes during pregnancy in multiple sclerosis. Generated by immunoSEQ multiplex PCR, the TCRdb table keeps only in-frame clones and is missing some. The sample carries 35,000 to 45,000 clones, over 85% recorded once. Sample: peripheral blood, taken in the third trimester of pregnancy. The receptors originated from a female donor in good health, enrolled as a control in a pregnancy study.

The CDR3 nucleotides read TGTGCCAGCAGCTTAGACAGCGGCAGCCTCTATGGCTACACCTTC. Translating gives CASSLDSGSLYGYTF. V and J are TRBV7-8 and TRBJ1-2; D is unclear. Germline CDR1 reads SGHVS; CDR2 reads FQNEAQ. CDR3 length: 15 amino acids. Trimming stripped 1 base from V and 4 bases from J, with 13 bases between.

The V and J genes are TRBV21-1 and TRBJ1-3. TRBV21-1 is a documented pseudogene. The CDR3 has 13 amino acids. The DNA of the CDR3 is TGTGCCAGCACCCGTGGGGGGGGAAACACCATATATTTT. This codes for CASTRGGGNTIYF.

The chain has TRBV28 and TRBJ1-1, with D unclear. Germline loops: CDR1 MDHEN, CDR2 SYDVKM. V was pared by 8 bases and J by 11 bases, with 21 bases between. The CDR3 covers 13 residues. The DNA for the CDR3 is TGTGCCAGCGCTCGACTAGGAGGTCAGTCGGCTTTCTTT. Translated, it gives CASARLGGQSAFF.

The chain joins TRBV27 to TRBJ2-7, with D possibly being TRBD1 (5 bases). V was cut by 6 bases and J by 7 bases, with 22 bases left in between. The CDR3 is 15 residues long. Germline V gene lookup returns CDR1 MNHEY and CDR2 SMNVEV (reference sequence). The CDR3 DNA sequence: TGTGCCAGCAGCCTGGCAGGGATGGGGCAAGGGGAGCAGTACTTC. Residues: CASSLAGMGQGEQYF.

The chain couples TRBV11-1 to TRBJ1-1, with D possibly matching TRBD1 (6 bases). The CDR3 runs 14 residues. V was trimmed by 5 bases and J by 11 bases, leaving 21 bases between them. Germline CDR1 is SGHAT and CDR2 is FQDESV (reference sequence). CDR3: CASSLGVGGRLAFF. In DNA form, the CDR3 reads TGTGCCAGCAGCCTAGGGGTCGGGGGGCGTTTGGCTTTCTTT.

The J gene is TRBJ2-1, the V gene TRBV7-9; TRBD2 might be the D (6 bases). The CDR3 extends over 15 amino acids. V was trimmed by 6 bases and J by 0 bases, leaving 12 bases between them. CDR1 is SEHNR, CDR2 FQNEAQ, per germline (reference sequence). The CDR3 loop is CASRRDGSSYNEQFF. As DNA, the CDR3 is TGTGCCAGCAGACGGGACGGGAGCTCCTACAATGAGCAGTTCTTC.

V usage is TRBV4-3 and J usage is TRBJ2-3, with 9 bases matching TRBD2. The V segment lost 5 bases and the J segment 2 bases; nucleotides outside the gene matches: 8. The germline CDR1 and CDR2 sequences are LGHNA and YSLEER. The CDR3 totals 16 residues. The CDR3 region is CASSKTVAGDTDTQYF. The CDR3 DNA follows: TGCGCCAGCAGCAAGACGGTAGCGGGGGACACAGATACGCAGTATTTT.

This clone was recorded once. The chain links TRBV9 to TRBJ2-1; TRBD2 might be the D (7 bases). Germline CDR1 reads SGDLS; CDR2 reads YYNGEE. V gave up 3 bases and J gave up 6 bases, with 16 bases separating them. The CDR3 extends over 15 amino acids. The CDR3 region is CASSAGGAVGNEQFF. The CDR3 region has the DNA TGTGCCAGCAGCGCGGGGGGCGCAGTGGGCAATGAGCAGTTCTTC.

V gene TRBV15 combines with J gene TRBJ2-3; the D is unclear. The germline gives CDR1 LNHNV, CDR2 YYDKDF (reference sequence). The germline V and J ends were trimmed by 4 bases and 2 bases, with 4 bases remaining between them. This CDR3 has 12 residues. The CDR3 protein is CATSTLTDTQYF. CDR3 nucleotides: TGTGCCACCAGCACTCTCACAGATACGCAGTATTTT.

The V gene is TRBV6-5, the J gene TRBJ2-5; D is ambiguous. Germline CDR1 is MNHEY and CDR2 is SVGAGI. CDR3 length equals 15 residues. The V gene lost 2 bases and the J gene lost 5 bases, with 15 bases spanning the gap. The CDR3 loop reads CASSYQPLKRETQYF. CDR3 coding DNA: TGTGCCAGCAGTTACCAACCGCTGAAGAGGGAGACCCAGTACTTC.

The V call is TRBV27, the J call TRBJ2-1, with D possibly being TRBD2 (7 bases). Trimming shortened V by 0 bases and J by 4 bases, and 19 bases separated the two germline ends. The CDR3 totals 18 residues. The germline CDR1 and CDR2 sequences are MNHEY and SMNVEV (reference sequence). The chain's CDR3 is CASSLSPLGGDPYNEQFF. The CDR3 bases are TGTGCCAGCAGTTTATCCCCCCTAGGGGGGGATCCGTACAATGAGCAGTTCTTC.

This sequence joins TRBV7-6 and TRBJ1-4; TRBD1 matches at 8 bases. Per the germline V gene, CDR1 is SGHVS and CDR2 is FNYEAQ. J was trimmed by 7 bases and V by 5 bases; bases with no gene match: 6. The CDR3 covers 14 residues. This CDR3 reads CASSRTGGGEKLFF. The CDR3 DNA follows: TGTGCCAGCAGCCGAACAGGGGGAGGTGAAAAACTGTTTTTT.

This clone occurred once. The chain recombines TRBV19 with TRBJ1-5; 7 bases are shared with TRBD1. Per germline, CDR1 LNHDA and CDR2 SQIVND (reference sequence). Germline trimming cut 4 bases from V and 7 bases from J; bases unmatched to any gene: 7. CDR3 size: 14 residues. CDR3 sequence: CASSSQGVRQPQHF. DNA of the CDR3: TGTGCCAGTAGTAGCCAGGGGGTGAGGCAGCCCCAGCATTTT. Together with reference TRBV19 and TRBJ1-5, the CDR3 gives the full variable domain: DGGITQSPKYLFRKEGQNVTLSCEQNLNHDAMYWYRQDPGQGLRLIYYSQIVNDFQKGDIAEGYSVSREKKESFPLTVTSAQKNPTAFYLCASSSQGVRQPQHFGDGTRLSIL.

The gene calls are TRBV5-8 and TRBJ2-5; 9 nucleotides line up with TRBD1. Germline loops: CDR1 SGHTS, CDR2 YDEGEE. The CDR3 extends over 15 amino acids. Trimming took 0 bases from V and 5 from J; bases not matched to a gene: 5. The CDR3 DNA sequence: TGTGCCAGCAGCTTGGTGGGGGACAGGGCGGAGACCCAGTACTTC. Translation gives CASSLVGDRAETQYF.

Written as DNA, the CDR3 is TGTGCCAGCGGGGTATTACAGGGGGCGGATGAGCAGTTCTTC. As protein: CASGVLQGADEQFF. The J gene is TRBJ2-1, the V gene TRBV2, with 9 positions matching TRBD1. CDR3 size: 14 residues. Unmatched junction bases numbered 10, after V lost 8 bases and J lost 8 bases. CDR1 SNHLY and CDR2 FYNNEI come from the germline V gene.

The rearrangement joins TRBV4-2 to TRBJ2-2, with TRBD2 matching 9 bases. CDR1 is LGHNA and CDR2 is YNFKEQ in the germline V gene. Germline trimming cut 1 base from V and 0 bases from J; bases unmatched to any gene: 3. This CDR3 region has 17 residues. CDR3 coding DNA: TGTGCCAGCAGCCAAGGGCTAGCGGGGCCGAACACCGGGGAGCTGTTTTTT. Its translation is CASSQGLAGPNTGELFF.

The chain is built from TRBV9 and TRBJ1-6; 8 nucleotides align to TRBD1. The CDR3 consists of 16 residues. V dropped 0 bases and J dropped 7; count of bases not matched to a gene: 6. The germline CDR1 and CDR2 sequences are SGDLS and YYNGEE. The CDR3, as DNA: TGTGCCAGCAGCGTAGTCCCGACAGGGGACAATTCACCCCTCCACTTT. Amino acid sequence: CASSVVPTGDNSPLHF.

This rearrangement joins TRBV7-2 to TRBJ2-7; D uncertain. The CDR3 runs to 14 residues. Germline assignment: CDR1 SGHTA and CDR2 FQGNSA. The V and J ends lost 5 bases and 0 bases respectively, with 11 bases between them. CDR3: CASSLERSSYEQYF. The CDR3 DNA reads as TGTGCCAGCAGCCTGGAAAGGAGCTCCTACGAGCAGTACTTC.

The chain is built from TRBV9 and TRBJ1-2; TRBD1 aligns across 7 bases. V lost 0 bases, J lost 3 bases, and 5 bases stayed unmatched. Per the germline V gene, CDR1 is SGDLS and CDR2 is YYNGEE. The CDR3 sequence is 15 residues long. CDR3 residues: CASSVGGGADYGYTF. CDR3 in DNA: TGTGCCAGCAGCGTAGGAGGGGGCGCCGACTATGGCTACACCTTC. Together with reference TRBV9 and TRBJ1-2, the CDR3 gives the full variable domain: DSGVTQTPKHLITATGQRVTLRCSPRSGDLSVYWYQQSLDQGLQFLIQYYNGEERAKGNILERFSAQQFPDLHSELNLSSLELGDSALYFCASSVGGGADYGYTFGSGTRLTVV.

The V call is TRBV5-1, the J call TRBJ2-2, with no clear D. This CDR3 contains 11 residues. With 4 bases removed from V and 5 bases from J, the gap between germline ends came to 3 bases. Germline values: CDR1 SGHRS, CDR2 YFSETQ. CDR3 amino acids: CASSTTGELFF. The CDR3 DNA reads as TGCGCCAGCAGCACAACCGGGGAGCTGTTTTTT.

The chain couples TRBV27 to TRBJ2-7; TRBD1 matches 7 bases. Germline V gene data show CDR1 as MNHEY and CDR2 as SMNVEV (reference sequence). The CDR3 length is 13 residues. The trim removed 3 bases at V and 4 bases at J, leaving 3 bases unmatched. The CDR3 DNA follows: TGTGCCAGCAGTTTGGGGACAGATTACGAGCAGTACTTC. Amino acids: CASSLGTDYEQYF.

The chain joins TRBV5-6 to TRBJ1-2; D not resolved. Deletions cut 1 base from V and 4 bases from J, with 8 bases between. This CDR3 has 13 residues. Looked up from germline, CDR1 is SGHDT and CDR2 is YYEEEE. The CDR3 loop is CASSLSGLYGYTF. The CDR3 coding sequence is TGTGCCAGCAGCTTGTCGGGTCTCTATGGCTACACCTTC.

The chain links TRBV10-3 to TRBJ2-1, with 10 bases fitting TRBD2. Trimming at V came to 3 bases and at J to 1 base, leaving 6 bases not matched to a gene. Germline values: CDR1 ENHRY, CDR2 SYGVKD. The CDR3 is 17 amino acids. The CDR3 nucleotides are TGTGCCATCAGTGAAATGTCTAGCGGGAGTTCCTACAATGAGCAGTTCTTC. Protein sequence: CAISEMSSGSSYNEQFF.

This rearrangement joins TRBV6-6 to TRBJ1-1; TRBD1 is a possible D gene (6 bases). This CDR3 contains 14 residues. Germline V gene data show CDR1 as MNHNY and CDR2 as SVGAGI (reference sequence). V was clipped by 2 bases and J by 4 bases, with 11 bases between them. In DNA form, the CDR3 reads TGTGCCAGCAGTTACGGGCAGGGGCCCACTGAAGCTTTCTTT. Translation: CASSYGQGPTEAFF.

This chain connects TRBV9 to TRBJ1-2, with D hard to call. Germline V gene sequence: CDR1 SGDLS, CDR2 YYNGEE. V was clipped by 3 bases and J by 0 bases, with 9 bases between them. The CDR3 contains 14 residues. The DNA for the CDR3 is TGTGCCAGCAGCGATACGAGCGCTAACTATGGCTACACCTTC. Translating gives CASSDTSANYGYTF.

CDR3 in amino acids: CASRYTGGASSTEAFF. In nucleotides, the CDR3 is TGTGCCAGTAGATATACAGGGGGCGCTTCCTCCACTGAAGCTTTCTTT. V is TRBV19 and J is TRBJ1-1; 9 bases are a match to TRBD1. The germline gives CDR1 LNHDA, CDR2 SQIVND (reference sequence). The CDR3 contains 16 residues. With 6 bases clipped from V and 4 bases from J, the junction kept 12 bases outside the gene matches.